The 18 T cell receptor beta chains listed next were all sequenced from one sample in a study of blood T cell repertoires in COVID-19. Measured with immunoSEQ multiplex PCR; TCRdb has only the in-frame clones, and not every one. The sample lists about 230,000 clones, 85% to 90% occurring once. Sequencing was performed on peripheral blood. The source of these receptors is a man younger than 45 with COVID-19, enrolled during active disease.

J is TRBJ2-7 and V is TRBV18; weak D call: TRBD1 (6 bases). The CDR3 extends over 14 amino acids. The germline V and J ends were trimmed by 4 bases and 3 bases, with 13 bases remaining between them. Per germline, CDR1 KGHSH and CDR2 LQKENI. The CDR3 coding sequence is TGTGCCAGCTCACTCAGGAGGACAGACTACGAGCAGTACTTC. Encoded protein: CASSLRRTDYEQYF.

This clone was recorded a few times. CDR3 sequence reads: CASSPQGAYEQYF. In DNA form, the CDR3 reads TGTGCCAGCAGCCCACAGGGCGCCTACGAGCAGTACTTC. The chain links TRBV5-6 to TRBJ2-7; possible D gene TRBD1, 6 bases. The V gene's germline CDR1 is SGHDT and CDR2 YYEEEE. V gave up 4 bases and J gave up 2 bases, with 10 bases separating them. CDR3 length: 13 residues.

The chain combines TRBV2 with TRBJ1-1, with D tentatively TRBD1 (6 bases). This CDR3 is built from 13 residues. In germline, CDR1 is SNHLY, CDR2 FYNNEI. Trimming cost V 2 bases and J 11 bases, with 15 bases left between them. The CDR3 spells CASSERFAGEAFF. As DNA, the CDR3 is TGTGCCAGCAGTGAACGGTTTGCAGGGGAGGCTTTCTTT.

The gene calls are TRBV5-1 and TRBJ1-1; D call uncertain. Germline-derived CDR1 and CDR2 are SGHRS and YFSETQ. This CDR3 contains 13 residues. Trimming took 1 base from V and 8 from J, leaving 12 bases between them. The CDR3 nucleotides are TGCGCCAGCAGCTTGCATTCGGGGTCAGAAGCTTTCTTT. This encodes CASSLHSGSEAFF.

The chain joins TRBV28 to TRBJ1-6, with D maybe TRBD1 (6 bases). With 2 bases removed from V and 10 bases from J, the gap between germline ends came to 21 bases. CDR1 and CDR2 (germline): MDHEN, SYDVKM. The CDR3 contains 17 residues. The DNA for the CDR3 is TGTGCCAGCAGTTTAGCGGGGGCGGGTCAATCGAGCTCACCCCTCCACTTT. Protein: CASSLAGAGQSSSPLHF.

The gene calls are TRBV19 and TRBJ2-5; a possible D gene is TRBD1 (6 bases). The CDR3 is 15 residues long. Per germline, CDR1 LNHDA and CDR2 SQIVND (reference sequence). V was clipped by 2 bases and J by 3 bases, with 13 bases between them. The CDR3 sequence is CASSISRGVEETQYF. CDR3 sequence (DNA): TGTGCCAGTAGTATAAGCAGGGGAGTGGAAGAGACCCAGTACTTC.

This clone was seen a handful of times. The chain carries TRBV2 and TRBJ1-1, with 8 bases identical to TRBD1. From germline, CDR1 is SNHLY and CDR2 FYNNEI. Losses at the gene ends were 6 bases for V and 0 bases for J; bases not matched to a gene: 6. The CDR3 extends over 15 amino acids. Here the CDR3 reads CASRGTGHMNTEAFF. The CDR3, as DNA: TGTGCCAGCAGGGGGACAGGCCACATGAACACTGAAGCTTTCTTT.

The CDR3 region has the DNA TGCGCCAGCAGTCAACTTCGAGGGGGTATAATCTATAATTCACCCCTCCACTTT. Its protein product is CASSQLRGGIIYNSPLHF. This chain uses TRBV23-1 with TRBJ1-6; the D gene is possibly TRBD1 (6 bases). TRBV23-1 is an open reading frame, and its role is uncertain. Trimming pared 2 bases from V and 3 bases from J, leaving 17 bases between. The CDR3 is 18 amino acids.

The chain couples TRBV2 to TRBJ2-1; TRBD1 agrees at 7 bases. Unmatched junction bases numbered 7, after V lost 6 bases and J lost 2 bases. The CDR3 runs 15 residues. Germline assignment: CDR1 SNHLY and CDR2 FYNNEI. The CDR3 nucleotides are TGTGCCAGCAGGACACAGGGGTATCCCTACAATGAGCAGTTCTTC. It is translated as CASRTQGYPYNEQFF.

The J gene is TRBJ2-7, the V gene TRBV7-9, with 10 bases that match TRBD1. Per germline, CDR1 SEHNR and CDR2 FQNEAQ (reference sequence). The CDR3 sequence is 14 residues long. Trimming cost V 5 bases and J 6 bases; bases outside gene matches: 7. The CDR3 DNA sequence: TGTGCCAGCAGCGCCGACAGGGGGCGGTCCGAGCAGTACTTC. It encodes CASSADRGRSEQYF.

The genes are TRBV7-2 and TRBJ2-2; D is unclear. This CDR3 is 16 amino acids long. The germline V gene has CDR1 SGHTA and CDR2 FQGNSA. Trimming pared 2 bases from V and 7 bases from J, leaving 17 bases between. In DNA, the CDR3 is TGTGCCAGCAGCTTACTCAGGCCTCCGATGGGCGGGGAGCTGTTTTTT. As protein: CASSLLRPPMGGELFF.

V usage is TRBV9 and J usage is TRBJ2-3; TRBD2 agrees at 9 bases. The CDR3 runs 16 residues. The germline gives CDR1 SGDLS, CDR2 YYNGEE. Unmatched junction bases numbered 8, after V lost 0 bases and J lost 6 bases. CDR3 region: CASSVAAGGPSDTQYF. DNA of the CDR3: TGTGCCAGCAGCGTAGCGGCGGGAGGGCCGAGTGATACGCAGTATTTT.

The chain carries TRBV19 and TRBJ1-1; 8 nucleotides line up with TRBD1. The CDR3 has 12 residues. Germline V lookup: CDR1 LNHDA, CDR2 SQIVND (reference sequence). V was clipped by 4 bases and J by 8 bases; unmatched bases: 3. The CDR3 region has the DNA TGTGCCAGTAGTACCCGGGACAGGGAAGCTTTCTTT. This sequence encodes CASSTRDREAFF.

The chain uses TRBV30 and TRBJ2-7; D is ambiguous. V was pared by 3 bases and J by 0 bases, with 12 bases between. Germline V gene sequence: CDR1 GTSNPN, CDR2 SVGIG (reference sequence). The CDR3 is 14 residues long. CDR3 DNA sequence: TGTGCCTGGAGGGAGCTCATCAGCTCCTACGAGCAGTACTTC. Its translation is CAWRELISSYEQYF.

The CDR3 protein is CAWTGWKNEQFF. Written as DNA, the CDR3 is TGTGCCTGGACAGGGTGGAAGAATGAGCAGTTCTTC. The gene calls are TRBV30 and TRBJ2-1, with D possibly being TRBD1 (5 bases). In germline, CDR1 is GTSNPN, CDR2 SVGIG (reference sequence). V lost 4 bases and J 7 bases, leaving 11 bases between the germline ends. The CDR3 covers 12 residues. Using reference TRBV30 and TRBJ2-1 for the parts outside the CDR3, the full variable domain is SQTIHQWPATLVQPVGSPLSLECTVEGTSNPNLYWYRQAAGRGLQLLFYSVGIGQISSEVPQNLSASRPQDRQFILSSKKLLLSDSGFYLCAWTGWKNEQFFGPGTRLTVL.

V is TRBV11-3 and J is TRBJ2-3, with TRBD2 identical over 9 bases. The CDR3 runs 15 residues. Germline CDR1 and CDR2: SGHNT and YENEEA. V shed 5 bases and J 3 bases; nucleotides not matched to a gene: 6. The DNA for the CDR3 is TGTGCCAGCAGCCGGGGGCTAGCGGGGACAGATACGCAGTATTTT. Its protein product is CASSRGLAGTDTQYF.

J is TRBJ1-1 and V is TRBV19; TRBD1 aligns across 7 bases. CDR1 and CDR2 (germline): LNHDA, SQIVND (reference sequence). The CDR3 runs to 13 residues. V shed 8 bases and J 10 bases; nucleotides not matched to a gene: 13. CDR3 DNA sequence: TGTGCCAGTCTTCGCAGGGGGACGGTAGCAGCTTTCTTT. The encoded protein is CASLRRGTVAAFF.

The V call is TRBV5-1, the J call TRBJ2-2; no clear D gene. CDR3 length: 14 residues. With 0 bases removed from V and 6 bases from J, the gap between germline ends came to 9 bases. Per the germline V gene, CDR1 is SGHRS and CDR2 is YFSETQ. CDR3 residues: CASSLGYGAGELFF. In DNA, the CDR3 is TGCGCCAGCAGCTTGGGGTACGGTGCCGGGGAGCTGTTTTTT.